This TCR beta chain was found in a study of graft-versus-host responses after intestinal transplantation. Study at large: Transplants given to recipients were multivisceral, liver-intestinal, or isolated intestinal. Induction with anti-thymocyte globulin, then tacrolimus and steroids for three to four years, was given to all recipients.

The study, taken as a whole, reports: Declines in HvG clones occurring early post-transplant were associated with peak circulating GvH clone levels. Investigators detected GvH clones in recipient marrow, with some emerging earlier in ileum or blood.

The data were produced by immunoSEQ multiplex PCR, yet TCRdb's version contains in-frame clones alone and is incomplete. The table lists about 100,000 clones, over 75% of them singletons. The CDR3 sequence is 13 residues long. The germline CDR1 and CDR2 sequences are LNHDA and SQIVND (reference sequence). Trimming took 5 bases from V and 1 from J, leaving 8 bases between them. Regarding this clone: Its antigen remains unidentified.

Specimen: unstimulated CD4+ T cells sorted from spleen or lymph node cells, collected before transplant. V is TRBV19 and J is TRBJ1-1; the D is unclear. The TCR was taken from a human donor who was the organ donor for an intestinal transplant. The CDR3 loop is CASSWTKNTEAFF. CDR3 sequence (DNA): TGTGCCAGTAGTTGGACTAAGAACACTGAAGCTTTCTTT.